The rows below give T cell receptor beta chains drawn from one sample of a study of T-cell reconstitution after alpha-beta-depleted transplantation in children. TCRdb reprocessed the PCR reads with MiXCR, giving one entry per CDR3 protein. This table holds a few hundred thousand distinct CDR3 sequences, 9% to 12% found once. The specimen comprised PBMCs from the stem cell graft donor, sampled from the stem cell graft. These receptors were collected from a human donor who donated a stem cell graft to a child with acute lymphoblastic leukemia. The CDR3 runs from the conserved cysteine through the conserved F or W. D genes are given only for firm matches. Size is stated for part of the rows, as once, few or many counts, or as a class when the clone is expanded.

D	V	size	J	DNA	CDR3
.	TRBV19	.	TRBJ2-7	TGTGCCAGTAGGCCAAACCGGGACGGCCCTTCCTACGAGCAGTACTTC	CASRPNRDGPSYEQYF
TRBD1	TRBV4-2	few	TRBJ1-3	TGTGCCAGCAGCCAAGACGTGGGGGCGACAGGGGGCAACTTGGCTGGAAACACCATATATTTT	CASSQDVGATGGNLAGNTIYF
.	TRBV7-9	many	TRBJ2-5	TGTGCCAGCAGCTTAGTTGGGGAAGAGACCCAGTACTTC	CASSLVGEETQYF
.	TRBV7-9	.	TRBJ2-7	TGTGCCAGCAGCTTAGACCAGCGTTCGTACGAGCAGTACTTC	CASSLDQRSYEQYF
.	TRBV20-1	.	TRBJ2-3	TGCAGTGCTAGCGTCGCAGATACGCAGTATTTT	CSASVADTQYF
TRBD1	TRBV12-3/TRBV12-4	.	TRBJ1-1	TGTGCCAGCAGTGGTGGGTCCAGGGGGATGAACACTGAAGCTTTCTTT	CASSGGSRGMNTEAFF
TRBD2	TRBV7-3	.	TRBJ2-7	TGTGCCAGCAGCGTTGATAGCGGGTCCTCCTACGAGCAGTACTTC	CASSVDSGSSYEQYF
.	TRBV24-1	few	TRBJ2-1	TGTGCCACCAGTGATTCGCTCGCAGCATCCTACAATGAGCAGTTCTTC	CATSDSLAASYNEQFF
TRBD2	TRBV4-2	.	TRBJ2-1	TGTGCCAGCAGCCAAGATCGGGGGGGCGATGAGCAGTTCTTC	CASSQDRGGDEQFF
.	TRBV21-1	few	TRBJ2-3	TGTGCCAGCAGCAAAGATCGGGTAGCGGGACCCACCCGACCCTATTTT	CASSKDRVAGPTRPYF
.	TRBV18	.	TRBJ2-3	TGTGCCAGCTCACCACTAAGCGTAGATACGCAGTATTTT	CASSPLSVDTQYF
TRBD1	TRBV7-2	many	TRBJ2-1	TGTGCCAGCAGAGACAGGGTAGGGAGTTACAATGAGCAGTTCTTC	CASRDRVGSYNEQFF
TRBD1	TRBV5-5	few	TRBJ1-6	TGTGCCAGCAGCAACGGACAGGGGAACTCACCCCTCCACTTT	CASSNGQGNSPLHF
TRBD2	TRBV20-1	few	TRBJ2-5	TGCAGTGCTAGAGATTTTGGTGAGCGGGAGCCCCAAGAGACCCAGTACTTC	CSARDFGEREPQETQYF
.	TRBV7-6	few	TRBJ2-2	TGTGCCAGCAGCTTGGAATGGCTAGCCGGGGCCGGGGAGCTGTTTTTT	CASSLEWLAGAGELFF
.	TRBV6-1	.	TRBJ1-1	TGTGCCAGCAGCCGGACCCGGGGGAACACTGAAGCTTTCTTT	CASSRTRGNTEAFF
.	TRBV12-3/TRBV12-4	.	TRBJ2-3	TGTGCCAGCAGCCCCGTAGCGATCACAGATACGCAGTATTTT	CASSPVAITDTQYF
.	TRBV24-1	.	TRBJ2-2	TGTGCCACCAGTGATCCCGGGGTCGCAGGGACAGGGGAGCTGTTTTTT	CATSDPGVAGTGELFF
.	TRBV7-9	few	TRBJ1-1	TGTGCCAGCAGCTTAGCGATGGGTGAAGCTTTCTTT	CASSLAMGEAFF